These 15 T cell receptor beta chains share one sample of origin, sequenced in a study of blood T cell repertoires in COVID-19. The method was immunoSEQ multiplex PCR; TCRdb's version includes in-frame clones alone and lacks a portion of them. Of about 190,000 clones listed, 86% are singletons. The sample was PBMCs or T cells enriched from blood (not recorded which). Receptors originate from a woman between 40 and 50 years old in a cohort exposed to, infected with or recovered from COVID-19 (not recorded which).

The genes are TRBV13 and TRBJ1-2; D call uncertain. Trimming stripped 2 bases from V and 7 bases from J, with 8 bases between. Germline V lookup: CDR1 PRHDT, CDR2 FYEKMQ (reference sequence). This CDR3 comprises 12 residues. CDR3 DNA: TGTGCCAGCAGCTTACCGGGAGGTGGCTACACCTTC. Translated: CASSLPGGGYTF. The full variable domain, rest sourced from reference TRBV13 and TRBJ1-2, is AAGVIQSPRHLIKEKRETATLKCYPIPRHDTVYWYQQGPGQDPQFLISFYEKMQSDKGSIPDRFSAQQFSDYHSELNMSSLELGDSALYFCASSLPGGGYTFGSGTRLTVV.

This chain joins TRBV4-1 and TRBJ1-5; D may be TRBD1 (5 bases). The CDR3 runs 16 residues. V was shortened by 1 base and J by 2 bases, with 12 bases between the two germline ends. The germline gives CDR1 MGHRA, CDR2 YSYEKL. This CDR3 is CASSQVGGNGNQPQHF. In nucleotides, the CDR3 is TGCGCCAGCAGCCAAGTGGGGGGGAACGGCAATCAGCCCCAGCATTTT.

The CDR3 loop is CASGLVEGDTGELFF. The CDR3 DNA reads TGTGCTAGTGGTTTGGTAGAGGGAGACACCGGGGAGCTGTTTTTT. The V and J genes are TRBV12-5 and TRBJ2-2, with D perhaps matching TRBD2 (5 bases). Trimming cost V 0 bases and J 3 bases, with 8 bases left between them. Per germline, CDR1 LGHNT and CDR2 FRNRAP. The CDR3 has 15 residues.

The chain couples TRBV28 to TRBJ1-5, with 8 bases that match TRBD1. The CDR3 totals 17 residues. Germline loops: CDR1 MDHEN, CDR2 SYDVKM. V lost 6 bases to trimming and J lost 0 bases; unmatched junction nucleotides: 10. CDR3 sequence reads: CASRSGTGRYSNQPQHF. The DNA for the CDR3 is TGTGCCAGCAGATCCGGGACAGGACGTTATAGCAATCAGCCCCAGCATTTT.

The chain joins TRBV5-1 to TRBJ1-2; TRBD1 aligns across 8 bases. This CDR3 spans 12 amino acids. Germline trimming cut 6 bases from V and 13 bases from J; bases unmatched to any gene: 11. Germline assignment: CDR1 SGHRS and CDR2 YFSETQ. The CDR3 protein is CASKLGGQDVTF. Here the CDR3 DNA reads TGCGCCAGCAAATTGGGGGGACAGGACGTCACCTTC.

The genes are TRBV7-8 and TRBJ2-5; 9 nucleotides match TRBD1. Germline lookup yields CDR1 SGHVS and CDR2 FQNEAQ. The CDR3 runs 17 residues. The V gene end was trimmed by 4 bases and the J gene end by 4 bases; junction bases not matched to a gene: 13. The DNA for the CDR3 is TGTGCCAGCAGCTCCCCCTCACCTGACAGGGGGGGAGAGACCCAGTACTTC. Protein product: CASSSPSPDRGGETQYF.

CDR3 region: CSVADSRWGYGYTF. CDR3 DNA: TGCAGCGTAGCCGACAGTAGGTGGGGCTATGGCTACACCTTC. This sequence joins TRBV29-1 and TRBJ1-2; tentative D call: TRBD1 (5 bases). V dropped 6 bases and J dropped 4 bases, with 18 bases sitting between them. In germline, CDR1 is SQVTM, CDR2 ANQGSEA. This CDR3 is built from 14 residues.

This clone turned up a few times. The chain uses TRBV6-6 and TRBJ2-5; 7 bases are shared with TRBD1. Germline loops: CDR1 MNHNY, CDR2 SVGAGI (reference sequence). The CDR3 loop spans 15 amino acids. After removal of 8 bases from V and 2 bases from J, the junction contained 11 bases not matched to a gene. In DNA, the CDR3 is TGTGCCAGCGGGCCCCACGGGACAGAACAAGAGACCCAGTACTTC. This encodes CASGPHGTEQETQYF.

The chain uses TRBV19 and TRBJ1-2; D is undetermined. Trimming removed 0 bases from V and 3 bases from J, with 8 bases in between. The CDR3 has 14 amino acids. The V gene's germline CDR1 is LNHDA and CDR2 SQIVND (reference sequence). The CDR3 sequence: CASSIEVNYYGYTF. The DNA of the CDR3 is TGTGCCAGTAGTATAGAGGTGAACTACTATGGCTACACCTTC.

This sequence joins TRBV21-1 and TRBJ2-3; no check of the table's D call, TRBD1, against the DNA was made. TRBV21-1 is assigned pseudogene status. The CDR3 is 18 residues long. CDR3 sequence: CASSKPSLRRGLRDTQYF. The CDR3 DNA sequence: TGTGCCAGCAGCAAGCCTTCCCTACGGAGGGGGCTTAGGGATACGCAGTATTTT.

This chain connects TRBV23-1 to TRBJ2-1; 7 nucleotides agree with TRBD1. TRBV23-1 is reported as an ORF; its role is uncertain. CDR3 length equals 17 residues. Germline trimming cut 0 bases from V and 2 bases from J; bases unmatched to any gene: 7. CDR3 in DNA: TGCGCCAGCAGTCAATCAGTCGGGCAGGGGGCCTACAATGAGCAGTTCTTC. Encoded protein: CASSQSVGQGAYNEQFF.

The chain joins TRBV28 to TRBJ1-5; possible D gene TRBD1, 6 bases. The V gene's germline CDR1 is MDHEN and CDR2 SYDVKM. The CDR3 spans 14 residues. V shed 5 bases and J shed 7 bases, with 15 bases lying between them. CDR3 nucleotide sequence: TGTGCCAGCAGTCAGGGGCGCGGAAGACAGCCCCAGCATTTT. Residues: CASSQGRGRQPQHF.

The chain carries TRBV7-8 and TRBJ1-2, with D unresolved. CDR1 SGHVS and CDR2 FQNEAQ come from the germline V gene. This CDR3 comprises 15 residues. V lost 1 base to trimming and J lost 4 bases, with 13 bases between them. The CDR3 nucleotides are TGTGCCAGCAGCTTAGGGGCAGAGACGCTCTATGGCTACACCTTC. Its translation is CASSLGAETLYGYTF.

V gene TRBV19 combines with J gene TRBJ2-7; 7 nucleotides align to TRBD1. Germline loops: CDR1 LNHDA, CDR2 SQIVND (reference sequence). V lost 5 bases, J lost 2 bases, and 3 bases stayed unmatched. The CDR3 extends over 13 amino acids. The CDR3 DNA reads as TGTGCCAGTAGTCAGGGGGTGACCTACGAGCAGTACTTC. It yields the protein CASSQGVTYEQYF. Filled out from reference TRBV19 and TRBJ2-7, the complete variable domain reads DGGITQSPKYLFRKEGQNVTLSCEQNLNHDAMYWYRQDPGQGLRLIYYSQIVNDFQKGDIAEGYSVSREKKESFPLTVTSAQKNPTAFYLCASSQGVTYEQYFGPGTRLTVT.

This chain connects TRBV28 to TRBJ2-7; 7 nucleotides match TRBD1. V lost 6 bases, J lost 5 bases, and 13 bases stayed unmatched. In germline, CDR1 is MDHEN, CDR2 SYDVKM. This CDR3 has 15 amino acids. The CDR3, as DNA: TGTGCCAGCAGCCGGTCACAGGGGCCTGTCGACGAGCAGTACTTC. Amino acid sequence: CASSRSQGPVDEQYF.